There are a few counts of the clone carrying this TCR beta chain. The CDR3 does not end in the conserved phenylalanine or tryptophan, so this is likely a read error. TCRdb redid the calling of the 5' RACE reads with MiXCR, one entry per CDR3 protein. The table shows a few hundred thousand distinct CDR3 sequences, with approximately 8% occurring only once. Germline V gene data show CDR1 as SGHRS and CDR2 as YFSETQ. The CDR3 loop spans 14 amino acids. The V end lost 0 bases, the J end lost 0 bases, and 5 bases lay between the germline ends. The data were taken from a study of T cells after yellow fever vaccination.

The chain links TRBV5-1 to TRBJ2-3; no reliable D call. This clonotype originated in a man in his late teens or twenties who received the YFV17D yellow fever vaccine. This specimen consisted of PBMCs, obtained 45 days after the first yellow fever vaccination. CDR3 coding DNA: TGCGCCAGCAGCTTGGACACCAGCACAGATACGCAGTATCTT. Residues: CASSLDTSTDTQYL.